Reported below is one T cell receptor (beta chain). The sample is drawn from a study of cytomegalovirus exposure and HLA in healthy donors. PCR used 60 Vbeta primers and 13 Jbeta primers. Assay: immunoSEQ multiplex PCR; the TCRdb copy retains only in-frame clones and omits some. The sample records about 130,000 clones, roughly 70% being singletons. This sequence originates from a man aged 35 to 55 in good health and CMV-seropositive. The sequencing sample was made of PBMCs.

The CDR3 coding sequence is TGTGCCAGTAGTGAGGGGGCCGACCTAGCCAAAAACATTCAGTACTTC. This sequence encodes CASSEGADLAKNIQYF. J is TRBJ2-4 and V is TRBV9; 7 bases are shared with TRBD1. The germline CDR1 and CDR2 sequences are SGDLS and YYNGEE. CDR3 length equals 16 residues. After removal of 8 bases from V and 0 bases from J, the junction contained 11 bases not matched to a gene.